This TCR beta chain was sequenced for a study of shared clonotypes between healthy human individuals. For the study at large: There were three CD4 naive, three CD4 memory, two CD8 naive and one CD8 memory plates per donor. Study-wide points: Expectations were that clonotype sharing among donors would be affected by sequencing depth.

Study donors comprised healthy, HIV-negative adults devoid of recent acute infection or vaccination. The donors, all of them Caucasian adults, lived in Nashville, Tennessee. Produced via immunoSEQ multiplex PCR; TCRdb's table is partial and in-frame only. The sample has 1 million to 1.3 million clones, around 82% seen once. With respect to this clone: Its antigen is not known.

CDR1 is SGHNT and CDR2 is YYREEE in the germline V gene (reference sequence). With 2 bases removed from V and 5 bases from J, the gap between germline ends came to 7 bases. The CDR3 length is 12 residues. Sequences were obtained from memory CD4+ T cells from PBMCs. The subset here: CD45RA-negative fraction. The sequence was collected from a man between 18 and 29 years old in good health. Some clones in this sample may be carry-over from other donors' samples. The genes are TRBV5-4 and TRBJ1-1, with D tentatively TRBD1 (5 bases). CDR3 sequence reads: CASSFRGTEAFF. The CDR3 DNA is TGTGCCAGCAGCTTTCGGGGGACTGAAGCTTTCTTT.